Below, one T cell receptor (beta chain) is given with its context. Its specificity is not known. These data belong to a study of CD8+CD57+ T cells in acquired aplastic anemia. Broader study findings: Patients and controls shared some 30 CD8+ CDR3 sequences, highly expressed in patients.

Germline V CDR1 and CDR2: SGHTA, FQGNSA. This CDR3 comprises 12 residues. Deletions cut 11 bases from V and 2 bases from J, with 13 bases between. An expansion of CD8+CD57+ cells by flow cytometry had been shown in patients chosen for sequencing. Genomic DNA provided the template from which TCR beta VDJ and CDR3 profiles were obtained. TCRdb reprocessed the reads with MiXCR, giving one entry per CDR3 protein. Among 300,000 or so distinct CDR3 sequences listed, approximately 57% were seen once. The chain is built from TRBV7-2 and TRBJ2-7; D is ambiguous. This TCR came from a human donor with aplastic anemia. The sample consisted of sorted CD4+, CD8+, or CD8+CD57+ T cells (not recorded which) from PBMCs. The CDR3 sequence is CAGNRPPYEQYF. DNA of the CDR3: TGTGCCGGGAACCGACCCCCCTACGAGCAGTACTTC.